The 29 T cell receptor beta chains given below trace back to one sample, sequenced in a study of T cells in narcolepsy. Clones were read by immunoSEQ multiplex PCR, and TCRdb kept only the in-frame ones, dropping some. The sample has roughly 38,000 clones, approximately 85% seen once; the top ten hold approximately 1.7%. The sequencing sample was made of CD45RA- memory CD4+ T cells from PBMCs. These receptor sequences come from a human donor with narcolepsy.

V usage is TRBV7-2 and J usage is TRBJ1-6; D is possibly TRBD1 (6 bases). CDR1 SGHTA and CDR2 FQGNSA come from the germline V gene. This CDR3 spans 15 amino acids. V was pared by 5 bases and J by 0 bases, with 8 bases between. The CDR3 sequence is CASSADSSYNSPLHF. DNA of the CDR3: TGTGCCAGCAGCGCGGACAGCTCCTATAATTCACCCCTCCACTTT.

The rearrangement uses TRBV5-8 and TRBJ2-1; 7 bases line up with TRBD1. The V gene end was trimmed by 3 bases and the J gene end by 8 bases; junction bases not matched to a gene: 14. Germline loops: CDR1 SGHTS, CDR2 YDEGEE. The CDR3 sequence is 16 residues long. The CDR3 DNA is TGTGCCAGCAGCTGGGGCGAGGGGGCCCGGCTCGATGAGCAGTTCTTC. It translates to CASSWGEGARLDEQFF.

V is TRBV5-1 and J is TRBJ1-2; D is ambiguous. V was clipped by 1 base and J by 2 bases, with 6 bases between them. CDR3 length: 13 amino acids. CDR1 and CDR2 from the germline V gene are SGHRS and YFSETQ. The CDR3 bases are TGCGCCAGCAGCTTGTTGCAGAACTATGGCTACACCTTC. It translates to CASSLLQNYGYTF.

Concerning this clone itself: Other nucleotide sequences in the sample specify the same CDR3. CDR3 in amino acids: CASSPPGQGSDTEAFF. Here the CDR3 DNA reads TGTGCCAGCTCACCCCCGGGACAGGGGTCGGACACTGAAGCTTTCTTT. The V and J genes are TRBV18 and TRBJ1-1; 10 bases line up with TRBD1. The CDR3 runs 16 residues. Germline V gene lookup returns CDR1 KGHSH and CDR2 LQKENI. V shed 3 bases and J 3 bases; nucleotides not matched to a gene: 7.

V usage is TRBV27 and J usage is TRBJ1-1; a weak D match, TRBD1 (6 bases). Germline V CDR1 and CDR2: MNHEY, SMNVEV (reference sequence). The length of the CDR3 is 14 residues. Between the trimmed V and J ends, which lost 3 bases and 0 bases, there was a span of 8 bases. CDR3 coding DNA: TGTGCCAGCAGTTTTGGGGGCTTGAACACTGAAGCTTTCTTT. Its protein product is CASSFGGLNTEAFF.

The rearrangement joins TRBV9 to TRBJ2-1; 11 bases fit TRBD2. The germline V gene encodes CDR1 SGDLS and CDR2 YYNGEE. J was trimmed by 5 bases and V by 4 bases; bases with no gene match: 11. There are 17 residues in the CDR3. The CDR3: CASSPRGSGGVNNEQFF. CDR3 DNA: TGTGCCAGCAGCCCCCGCGGTAGCGGGGGGGTTAACAATGAGCAGTTCTTC.

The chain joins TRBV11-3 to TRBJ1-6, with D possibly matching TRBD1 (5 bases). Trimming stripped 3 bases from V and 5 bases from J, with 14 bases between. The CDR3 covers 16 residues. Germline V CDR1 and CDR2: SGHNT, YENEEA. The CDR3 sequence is CASSFEGEWNNSPLHF. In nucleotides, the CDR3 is TGTGCCAGCAGCTTCGAAGGGGAGTGGAATAATTCACCCCTCCACTTT.

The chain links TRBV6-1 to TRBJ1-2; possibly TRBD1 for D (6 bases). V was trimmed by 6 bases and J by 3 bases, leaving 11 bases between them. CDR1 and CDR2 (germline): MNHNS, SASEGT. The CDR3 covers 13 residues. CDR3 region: CASSVDRDYGYTF. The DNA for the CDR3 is TGTGCCAGCAGCGTGGACAGAGACTATGGCTACACCTTC.

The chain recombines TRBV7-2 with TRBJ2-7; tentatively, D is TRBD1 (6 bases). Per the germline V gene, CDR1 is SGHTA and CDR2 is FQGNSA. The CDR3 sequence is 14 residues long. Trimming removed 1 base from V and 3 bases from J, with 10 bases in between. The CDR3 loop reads CASSLEQGLYEQYF. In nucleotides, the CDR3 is TGTGCCAGCAGCTTAGAACAGGGTCTCTACGAGCAGTACTTC.

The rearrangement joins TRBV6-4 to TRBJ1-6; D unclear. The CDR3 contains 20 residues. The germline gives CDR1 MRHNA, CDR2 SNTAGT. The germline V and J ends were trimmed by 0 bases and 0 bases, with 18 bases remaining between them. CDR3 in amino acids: CASSDSQMVPISSYNSPLHF. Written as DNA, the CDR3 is TGTGCCAGCAGTGACTCGCAAATGGTACCTATCAGCTCCTATAATTCACCCCTCCACTTT.

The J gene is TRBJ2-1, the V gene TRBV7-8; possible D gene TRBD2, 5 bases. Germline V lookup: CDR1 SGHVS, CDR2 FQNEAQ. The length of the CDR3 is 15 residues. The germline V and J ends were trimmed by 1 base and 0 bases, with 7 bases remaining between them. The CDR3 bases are TGTGCCAGCAGCTTAGGGGAGAGCTCCTACAATGAGCAGTTCTTC. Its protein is CASSLGESSYNEQFF. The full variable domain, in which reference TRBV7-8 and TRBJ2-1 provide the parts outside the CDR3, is GAGVSQSPRYKVAKRGQDVALRCDPISGHVSLFWYQQALGQGPEFLTYFQNEAQLDKSGLPSDRFFAERPEGSVSTLKIQRTQQEDSAVYLCASSLGESSYNEQFFGPGTRLTVL.

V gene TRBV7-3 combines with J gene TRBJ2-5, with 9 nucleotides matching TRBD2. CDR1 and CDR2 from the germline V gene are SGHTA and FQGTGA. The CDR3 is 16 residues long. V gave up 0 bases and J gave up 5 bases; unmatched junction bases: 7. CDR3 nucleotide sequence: TGTGCCAGCAGCTTAACGGGGGGACTAGCAGGGGAGACCCAGTACTTC. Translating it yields CASSLTGGLAGETQYF.

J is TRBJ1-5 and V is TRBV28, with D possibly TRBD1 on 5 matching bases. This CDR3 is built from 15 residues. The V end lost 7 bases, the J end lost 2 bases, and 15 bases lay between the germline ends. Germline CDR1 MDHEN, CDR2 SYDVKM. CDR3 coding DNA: TGTGCCAGCACCCCTGGGGGGGTGGGCAATCAGCCCCAGCATTTT. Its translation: CASTPGGVGNQPQHF.

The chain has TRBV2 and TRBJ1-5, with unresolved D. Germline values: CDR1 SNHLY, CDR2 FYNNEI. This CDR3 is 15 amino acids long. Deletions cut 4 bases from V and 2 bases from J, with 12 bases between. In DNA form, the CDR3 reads TGTGCCAGCAGTGTCGGAGACGGCCGCAATCAGCCCCAGCATTTT. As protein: CASSVGDGRNQPQHF.

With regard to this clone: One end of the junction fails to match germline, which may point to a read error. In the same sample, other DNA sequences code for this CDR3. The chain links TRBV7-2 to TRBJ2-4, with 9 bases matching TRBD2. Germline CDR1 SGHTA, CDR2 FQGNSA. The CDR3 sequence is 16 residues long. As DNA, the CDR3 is TGTGCCAGCAGCTTAATGGCTAGCGGGGCCAAAAATATTCAGTACTTC. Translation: CASSLMASGAKNIQYF.

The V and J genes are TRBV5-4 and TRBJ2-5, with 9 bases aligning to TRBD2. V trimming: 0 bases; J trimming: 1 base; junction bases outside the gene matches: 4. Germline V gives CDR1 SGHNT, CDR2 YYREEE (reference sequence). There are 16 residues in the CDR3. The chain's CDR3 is CASSLGVAGVQETQYF. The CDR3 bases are TGTGCCAGCAGCTTGGGAGTAGCGGGGGTCCAAGAGACCCAGTACTTC.

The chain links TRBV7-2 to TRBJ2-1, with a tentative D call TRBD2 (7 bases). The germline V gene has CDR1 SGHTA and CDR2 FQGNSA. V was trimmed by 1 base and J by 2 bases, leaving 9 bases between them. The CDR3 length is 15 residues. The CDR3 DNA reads TGTGCCAGCAGCTTAGTGCGGGGGCCCTACAATGAGCAGTTCTTC. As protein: CASSLVRGPYNEQFF.

CDR3 sequence reads: CASSKTGGSTGELFF. The CDR3 DNA follows: TGTGCCAGCAGCAAAACAGGGGGCAGCACCGGGGAGCTGTTTTTT. The genes are TRBV7-8 and TRBJ2-2; 9 nucleotides agree with TRBD1. This CDR3 spans 15 amino acids. The germline V gene has CDR1 SGHVS and CDR2 FQNEAQ. V dropped 5 bases and J dropped 4; count of bases not matched to a gene: 5. The complete variable domain, with remaining parts taken from reference TRBV7-8 and TRBJ2-2, reads GAGVSQSPRYKVAKRGQDVALRCDPISGHVSLFWYQQALGQGPEFLTYFQNEAQLDKSGLPSDRFFAERPEGSVSTLKIQRTQQEDSAVYLCASSKTGGSTGELFFGEGSRLTVL.

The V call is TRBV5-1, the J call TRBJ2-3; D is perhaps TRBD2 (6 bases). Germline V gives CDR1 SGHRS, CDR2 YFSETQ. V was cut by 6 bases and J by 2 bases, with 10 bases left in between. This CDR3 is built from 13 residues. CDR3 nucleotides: TGCGCCAGCACCCCGGGGGACACAGATACGCAGTATTTT. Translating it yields CASTPGDTDTQYF.

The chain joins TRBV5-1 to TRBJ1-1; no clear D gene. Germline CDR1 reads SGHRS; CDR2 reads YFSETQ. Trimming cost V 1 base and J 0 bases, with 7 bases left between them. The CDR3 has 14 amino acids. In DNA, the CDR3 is TGCGCCAGCAGCTTGATGGCAATGAACACTGAAGCTTTCTTT. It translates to CASSLMAMNTEAFF.

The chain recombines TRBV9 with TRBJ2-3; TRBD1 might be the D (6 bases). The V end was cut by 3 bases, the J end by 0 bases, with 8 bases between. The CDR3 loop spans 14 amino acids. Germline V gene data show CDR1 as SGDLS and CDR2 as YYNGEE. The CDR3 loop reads CASSGQVSTDTQYF. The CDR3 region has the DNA TGTGCCAGCAGCGGACAGGTTAGCACAGATACGCAGTATTTT. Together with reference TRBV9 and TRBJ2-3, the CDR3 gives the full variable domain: DSGVTQTPKHLITATGQRVTLRCSPRSGDLSVYWYQQSLDQGLQFLIQYYNGEERAKGNILERFSAQQFPDLHSELNLSSLELGDSALYFCASSGQVSTDTQYFGPGTRLTVL.

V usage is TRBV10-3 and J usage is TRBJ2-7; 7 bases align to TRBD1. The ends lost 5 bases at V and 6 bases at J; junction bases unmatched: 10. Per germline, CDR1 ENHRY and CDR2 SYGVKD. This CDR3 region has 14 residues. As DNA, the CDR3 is TGTGCCATCAGTCCAACAGGGGAACCTTCCGAGCAGTACTTC. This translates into CAISPTGEPSEQYF.

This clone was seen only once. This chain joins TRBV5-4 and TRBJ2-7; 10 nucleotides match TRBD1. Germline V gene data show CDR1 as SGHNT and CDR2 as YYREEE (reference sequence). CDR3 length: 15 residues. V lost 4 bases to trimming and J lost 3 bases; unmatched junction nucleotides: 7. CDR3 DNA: TGTGCCAGCAGCCGGACAGGGGGAGGGGACTACGAGCAGTACTTC. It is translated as CASSRTGGGDYEQYF.

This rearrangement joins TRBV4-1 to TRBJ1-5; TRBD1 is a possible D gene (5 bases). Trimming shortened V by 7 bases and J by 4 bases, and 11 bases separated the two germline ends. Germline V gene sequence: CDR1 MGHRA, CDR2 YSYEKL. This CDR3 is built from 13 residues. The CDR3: CASTQGRNQPQHF. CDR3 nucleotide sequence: TGCGCCAGCACCCAGGGCCGGAATCAGCCCCAGCATTTT.

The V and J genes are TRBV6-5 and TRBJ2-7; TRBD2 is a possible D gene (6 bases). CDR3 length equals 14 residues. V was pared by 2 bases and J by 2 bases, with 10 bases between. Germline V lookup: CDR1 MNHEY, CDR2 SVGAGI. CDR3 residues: CASSYMREAYEQYF. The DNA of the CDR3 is TGTGCCAGCAGTTACATGAGGGAGGCCTACGAGCAGTACTTC.

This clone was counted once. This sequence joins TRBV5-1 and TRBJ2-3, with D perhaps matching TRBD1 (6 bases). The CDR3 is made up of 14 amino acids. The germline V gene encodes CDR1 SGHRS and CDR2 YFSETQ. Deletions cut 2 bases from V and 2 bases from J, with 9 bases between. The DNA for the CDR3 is TGCGCCAGCAGCTTACAGGGTTTCACAGATACGCAGTATTTT. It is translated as CASSLQGFTDTQYF.

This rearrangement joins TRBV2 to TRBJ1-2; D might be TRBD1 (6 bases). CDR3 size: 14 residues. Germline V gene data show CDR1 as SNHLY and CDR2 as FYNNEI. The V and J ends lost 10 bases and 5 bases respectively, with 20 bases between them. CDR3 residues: CATQQGAAYYGYTF. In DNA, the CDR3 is TGTGCCACCCAACAGGGTGCCGCCTATTATGGCTACACCTTC.

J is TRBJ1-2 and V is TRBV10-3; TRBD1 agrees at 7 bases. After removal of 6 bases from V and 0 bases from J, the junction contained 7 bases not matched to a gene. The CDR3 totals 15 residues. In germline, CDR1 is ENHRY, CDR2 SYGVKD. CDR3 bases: TGTGCCATCAGCGGGCCGGGACAGACTAACTATGGCTACACCTTC. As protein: CAISGPGQTNYGYTF.

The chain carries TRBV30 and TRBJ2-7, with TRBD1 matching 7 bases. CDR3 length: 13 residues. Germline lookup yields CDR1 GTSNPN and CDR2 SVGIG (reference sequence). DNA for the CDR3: TGTGCTTGGCTTGGACAGGACCTCTACGAGCAGTACTTC. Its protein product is CAWLGQDLYEQYF.